Below, one T cell receptor beta chain is given with its context. What it binds is not known. The data derive from a study of cytomegalovirus exposure and HLA in healthy donors. Study-level findings and limits: Fewer N-insertions than the roughly 630-donor mean were reportedly shown by an Asian-associated ancestry cluster in a later analysis. Among the most significant clusters, several appeared linked to common viral pathogens in a later analysis. The authors judged a highly shared variant cluster likely a sequencing artifact.

The PCR used 60 Vbeta and 13 Jbeta primers. TCRdb keeps only in-frame clones here, not all; method: immunoSEQ multiplex PCR. The sample contains over 150,000 clones, around 82% of which appear only once. The sequenced sample was PBMCs. The sequence was obtained from a man aged 50-59 years in good health and CMV-seropositive.

The CDR3 sequence is CASSLEGQGLQETQYF. CDR3 bases: TGTGCCAGCAGCTTAGAAGGGCAGGGCCTCCAAGAGACCCAGTACTTC. J is TRBJ2-5 and V is TRBV7-8; TRBD1 might be the D (5 bases). The V gene lost 1 base and the J gene lost 1 base, with 13 bases spanning the gap. This CDR3 has 16 amino acids. Per germline, CDR1 SGHVS and CDR2 FQNEAQ.